Listed below are T cell receptor beta chains from one sample, sequenced in a study of vaccination and CD4 T cells after COVID-19. Antigens of these TCRs are unknown. TCRdb fed the PCR reads into MiXCR, producing one record per CDR3 protein. The sample lists approximately 9,000 distinct CDR3 sequences; just under 55% were seen once. The sequencing input was CD4+ T cells from blood, cultured in vitro. The receptors shown here come from a human donor who had recovered from COVID-19. Both conserved end residues are part of each CDR3. The D gene is left open where the match is weak. Clone size, where shown, is once, few, many, or a class for clones that have expanded.

v_call	d_call	clone_size	j_call	cdr3_nt	cdr3_aa
TRBV6-4	TRBD1	.	TRBJ2-3	TGTGCCAGCAGGCCGACAGGGGGAGGAACAGATACGCAGTATTTT	CASRPTGGGTDTQYF
TRBV6-1	TRBD1	.	TRBJ1-2	TGTGCCAGCAGCATGAGTAGGACAGGTGATGGCTACACCTTC	CASSMSRTGDGYTF
TRBV19	TRBD2	.	TRBJ2-1	TGTGCCAGTAGTAAGACTAGCGGGGCGTCCTACAATGAGCGGTTCTTC	CASSKTSGASYNERFF
TRBV6-2/TRBV6-3	.	few	TRBJ1-5	TGTGCCACCACGGACGTTAATAGCAATCAGCCCCAGCATTTT	CATTDVNSNQPQHF
TRBV19	TRBD1	once	TRBJ1-1	TGTGCCAGTAGTGGGACAGGGCGGAACACTGAAGCTTTCTTT	CASSGTGRNTEAFF
TRBV20-1	TRBD1	.	TRBJ1-1	TGCAGTGCTAGTGGGACAGTGAACACTGAAGCTTTCTTT	CSASGTVNTEAFF
TRBV30	.	few	TRBJ1-6	TGTGCCTGGAGTAAAACTGGGAGCTCCTATAATTCACCCCTCCACTTT	CAWSKTGSSYNSPLHF
TRBV20-1	.	.	TRBJ2-1	TGCAGTGCTATAGGGCGGGTTACTGAGCAGTTCTTC	CSAIGRVTEQFF
TRBV5-1	TRBD1	.	TRBJ2-2	TGCGCCAGCAGCCACGACAGGGCGAACACCGGGGAGCTGTTTTTT	CASSHDRANTGELFF
TRBV5-4	TRBD1	.	TRBJ2-5	TGTGCCAGCAGCTTGCAGGGGGCTGGGACCCAGTACTTC	CASSLQGAGTQYF
TRBV6-1	TRBD1	.	TRBJ1-1	TGTGCCAGCAGTGCCCGACAGGGGCAGAACACTGAAGCTTTCTTT	CASSARQGQNTEAFF
TRBV5-3	.	.	TRBJ1-1	TGTGCCAGCAGCTTGGTAAGGGGAACTGAAGCTTTCTTT	CASSLVRGTEAFF
TRBV23-1	.	.	TRBJ2-2	TGCGCCAGCAGCCGAAATCCGACAGTATACACCGGGGAGCTGTTTTTT	CASSRNPTVYTGELFF
TRBV6-2/TRBV6-3	TRBD1	few	TRBJ1-5	TGTGCCAGCAGACAGACAGGGGGGAATCAGCCCCAGCATTTT	CASRQTGGNQPQHF
TRBV21-1	.	few	TRBJ2-1	TGTGCCAGCAGCAAATTCCGGCGGGACAGGGGATATCGGCCCCCCGTTTATGAGCAGTTCTTC	CASSKFRRDRGYRPPVYEQFF
TRBV30	.	.	TRBJ2-7	TGTGCCTGGAGTATCGCCGCGGCCTCCTACGAGCAGTACTTC	CAWSIAAASYEQYF
TRBV5-5	TRBD1	few	TRBJ2-3	TGTGCCAGCAGCCCTCGGGACAGAAACACAGATACGCAGTATTTT	CASSPRDRNTDTQYF
TRBV28	.	few	TRBJ1-5	TGTGCCAGCAGTTTGTTAGGAGGCCATAGCAATCAGCCCCAGCATTTT	CASSLLGGHSNQPQHF
TRBV10-2	.	.	TRBJ2-3	TGCGCCAGCAGTGAGTCTCGGGGTTATGGTGGCACAGATACGCAGTATTTT	CASSESRGYGGTDTQYF
TRBV2	.	.	TRBJ2-6	TGTGCCAGCAGCCGAATGGGGAGTTATTCTGGGGCCAACGTCCTGACTTTC	CASSRMGSYSGANVLTF